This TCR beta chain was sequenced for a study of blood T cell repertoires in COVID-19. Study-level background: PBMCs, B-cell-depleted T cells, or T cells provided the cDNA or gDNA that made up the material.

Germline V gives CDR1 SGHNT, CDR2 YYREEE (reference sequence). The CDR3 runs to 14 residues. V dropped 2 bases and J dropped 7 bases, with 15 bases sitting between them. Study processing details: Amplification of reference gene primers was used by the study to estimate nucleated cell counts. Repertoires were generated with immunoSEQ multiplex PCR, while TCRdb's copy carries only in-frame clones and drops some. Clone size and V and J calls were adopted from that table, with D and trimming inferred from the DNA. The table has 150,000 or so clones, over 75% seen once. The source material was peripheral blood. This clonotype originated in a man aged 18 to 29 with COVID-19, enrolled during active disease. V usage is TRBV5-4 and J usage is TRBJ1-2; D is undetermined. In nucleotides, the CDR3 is TGTGCCAGCAGCTTCTCGCAACCGAGGAGTGGCTACACCTTC. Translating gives CASSFSQPRSGYTF.